This TCR beta chain was sequenced in a study of control samples from healthy donors and cancer patients (dated by TCRdb to about 2020). Library creation used the immunoSEQ multiplex PCR assay. TCRdb took over this immuneACCESS table, retaining in-frame rearrangements with V and J assigned. Such tables are incomplete; in checked studies, under half of the missing clones stem from an unresolved V gene, and the remainder is unexplained. The sample table shows roughly 80,000 clones, and almost 95% are seen once. 5% to 6% of the sample lies in the top ten. Reading the germline V gene gives CDR1 MDHEN and CDR2 SYDVKM. From the cysteine through the phenylalanine, the CDR3 covers 11 amino acids. Only CDR3 DNA is held: 33 bases, read in frame from base 1. V drops 5 bases and J drops 4 bases, leaving 5 bases in between. A note on this clone: Its antigen target is currently unknown. No base quality information exists; no much larger clone differs at one position.

The source material was blood. The rearrangement joined TRBV28 to TRBJ2-5, with the D gene too uncertain to name. The clonotype was recovered from a woman aged 55-70 years in good health. The bases are TGTGCCAGCAGTGCGCGAGAGACCCAGTACTTC. Its protein product is CASSARETQYF.